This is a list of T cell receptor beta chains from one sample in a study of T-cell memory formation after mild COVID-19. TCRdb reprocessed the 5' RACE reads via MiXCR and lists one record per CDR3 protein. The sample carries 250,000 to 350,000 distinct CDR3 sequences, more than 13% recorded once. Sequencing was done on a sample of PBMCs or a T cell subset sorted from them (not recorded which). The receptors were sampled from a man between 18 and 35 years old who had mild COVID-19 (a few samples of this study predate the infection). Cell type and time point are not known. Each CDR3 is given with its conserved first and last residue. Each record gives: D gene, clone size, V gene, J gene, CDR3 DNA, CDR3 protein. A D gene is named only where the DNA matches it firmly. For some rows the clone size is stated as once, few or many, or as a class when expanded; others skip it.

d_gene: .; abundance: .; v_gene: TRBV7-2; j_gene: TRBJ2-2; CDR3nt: TGTGCCAGCAGCCCAAGGTGGTGGGGGCGCACCGGGGAGCTGTTTTTT; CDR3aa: CASSPRWWGRTGELFF
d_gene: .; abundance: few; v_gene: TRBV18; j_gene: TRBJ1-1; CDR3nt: TGTGCCAGCTCACCTGCGGGGTGGGTCACTGAAGCTTTCTTT; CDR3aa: CASSPAGWVTEAFF
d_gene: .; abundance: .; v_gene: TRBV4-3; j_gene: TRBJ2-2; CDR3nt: TGCGCCAGCAGCCAAGATCAGTGGGGCGGGGAGCTGTTTTTT; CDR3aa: CASSQDQWGGELFF
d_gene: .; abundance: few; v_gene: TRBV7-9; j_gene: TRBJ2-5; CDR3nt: TGTGCCAGCAGCTTACCCACACAAGAGACCCAGTACTTC; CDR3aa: CASSLPTQETQYF
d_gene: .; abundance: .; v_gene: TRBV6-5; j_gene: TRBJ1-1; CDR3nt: TGTGCCAGCAGTGACTCCTTTCGGAACACTGAAGCTTTCTTT; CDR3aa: CASSDSFRNTEAFF
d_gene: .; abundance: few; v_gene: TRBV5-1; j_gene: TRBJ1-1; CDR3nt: TGCGCCAGCAGCTTCTACGGACCGAACACTGAAGCTTTCTTT; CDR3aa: CASSFYGPNTEAFF
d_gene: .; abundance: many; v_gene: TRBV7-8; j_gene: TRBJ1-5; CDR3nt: TGTGCCAGCAGCTCGGCGGGTGGGAATCAGCCCCAGCATTTT; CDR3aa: CASSSAGGNQPQHF
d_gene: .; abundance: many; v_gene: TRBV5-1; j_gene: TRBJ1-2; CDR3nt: TGCGCCAGCAGCTTAGTGGGGGAACTTGGCTACACCTTC; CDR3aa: CASSLVGELGYTF
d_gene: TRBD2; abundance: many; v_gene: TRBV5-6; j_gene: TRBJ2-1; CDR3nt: TGTGCCAGCAGTTTGACTAGCGGGGGTTCCTACAATGAGCAGTTCTTC; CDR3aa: CASSLTSGGSYNEQFF
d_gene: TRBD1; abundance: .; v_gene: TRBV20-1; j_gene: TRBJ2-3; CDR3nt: TGCAGTGCTAGAGACCGCAGGGGGAAAACAGATACGCAGTATTTT; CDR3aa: CSARDRRGKTDTQYF
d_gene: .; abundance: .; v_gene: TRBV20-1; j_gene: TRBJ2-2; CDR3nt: TGCAGTGCTCCGGACAATCGCGCGAACACCGGGGAGCTGTTTTTT; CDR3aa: CSAPDNRANTGELFF
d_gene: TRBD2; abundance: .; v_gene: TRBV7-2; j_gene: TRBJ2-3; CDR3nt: TGTGCCAGCAGCACACCCCCCTGGCTAGCGGTTTTAAGCACAGATACGCAGTATTTT; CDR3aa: CASSTPPWLAVLSTDTQYF
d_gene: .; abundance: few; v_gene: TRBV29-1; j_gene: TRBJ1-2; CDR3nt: TGCAGCGTTGAGCGGTACACTCACTATGGCTACACCTTC; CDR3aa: CSVERYTHYGYTF
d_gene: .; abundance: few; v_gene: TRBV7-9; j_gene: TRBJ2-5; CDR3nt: TGTGCCAGCAGCTTATTGGGCAGACAAGAGACCCAGTACTTC; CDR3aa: CASSLLGRQETQYF
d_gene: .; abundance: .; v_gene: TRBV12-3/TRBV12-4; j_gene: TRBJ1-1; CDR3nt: TGTGCCAGCAGTCTGGGGACTCGCATCCCTGAAGCTTTCTTT; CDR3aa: CASSLGTRIPEAFF
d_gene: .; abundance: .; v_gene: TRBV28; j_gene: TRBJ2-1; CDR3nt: TGTGCCAGCAGGGGGGCTTCCTCCTACAATGAGCAGTTCTTC; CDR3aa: CASRGASSYNEQFF
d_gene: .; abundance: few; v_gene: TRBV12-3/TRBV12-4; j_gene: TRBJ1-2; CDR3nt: TGTGCCAGCAGGCCTGACAGTTTTCGGGTCTATGGCTACACCTTC; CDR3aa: CASRPDSFRVYGYTF
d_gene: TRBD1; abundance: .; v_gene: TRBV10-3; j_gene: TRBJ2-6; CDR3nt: TGTGCCATCAGGAGACAGGGTGCCGGGGCCAACGTCCTGACTTTC; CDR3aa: CAIRRQGAGANVLTF
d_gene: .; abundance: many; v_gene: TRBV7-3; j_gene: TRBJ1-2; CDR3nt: TGTGCCAGCAGCTTAACTTCAGGTCACCCCGCCGGCTACACCTTC; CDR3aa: CASSLTSGHPAGYTF
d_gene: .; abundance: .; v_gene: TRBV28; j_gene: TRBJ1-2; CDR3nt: TGTGCCAGCAGTACGACTGCTAGATATGGCTACACCTTC; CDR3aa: CASSTTARYGYTF
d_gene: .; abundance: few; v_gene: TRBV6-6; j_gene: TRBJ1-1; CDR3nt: TGTGCCAGCAGTTGGAGGGGGGAAGGCACTGAAGCTTTCTTT; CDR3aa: CASSWRGEGTEAFF
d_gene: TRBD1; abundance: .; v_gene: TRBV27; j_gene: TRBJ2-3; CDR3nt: TGTGCCAGCAGAGGGGGAGTCGTTGGACAGGCTACAGATACGCAGTATTTT; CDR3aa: CASRGGVVGQATDTQYF
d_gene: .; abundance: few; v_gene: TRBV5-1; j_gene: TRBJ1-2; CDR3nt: TGCGCCAGCAGCTTGGTTGCAGGGCAAGGCTACACCTTC; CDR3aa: CASSLVAGQGYTF
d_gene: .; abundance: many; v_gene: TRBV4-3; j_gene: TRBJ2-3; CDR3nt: TGCGCCAGCAGCCAAGAAGGACGGGGCACAGATACGCAGTATTTT; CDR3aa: CASSQEGRGTDTQYF
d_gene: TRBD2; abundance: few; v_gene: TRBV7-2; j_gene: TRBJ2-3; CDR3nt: TGTGCCAGCAGCTCCCGGACTAGCGGCACAGATACGCAGTATTTT; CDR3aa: CASSSRTSGTDTQYF
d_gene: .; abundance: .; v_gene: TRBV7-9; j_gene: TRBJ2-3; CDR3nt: TGTGCCAGCAGCCCCCTCAGAAATACGCAGTATTTT; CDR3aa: CASSPLRNTQYF
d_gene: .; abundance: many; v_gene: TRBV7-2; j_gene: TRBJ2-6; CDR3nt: TGTGCCAGCACCTATTGGGGGTCTGGGGCCAACGTCCTGACTTTC; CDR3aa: CASTYWGSGANVLTF
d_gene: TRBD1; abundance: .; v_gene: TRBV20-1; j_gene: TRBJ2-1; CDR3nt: TGCAGTGCTGGGACAGGCGGGGCCGAATACAATGAGCAGTTCTTC; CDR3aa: CSAGTGGAEYNEQFF
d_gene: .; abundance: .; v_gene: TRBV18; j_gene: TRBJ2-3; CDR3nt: TGTGCCAGCTCCCCAACAGGGATACTGGATACGCAGTATTTT; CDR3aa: CASSPTGILDTQYF
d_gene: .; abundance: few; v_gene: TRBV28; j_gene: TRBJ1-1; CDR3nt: TGTGCCAGCAGGCAGGGTGGGGCGCCGGCAGCTTTCTTT; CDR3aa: CASRQGGAPAAFF
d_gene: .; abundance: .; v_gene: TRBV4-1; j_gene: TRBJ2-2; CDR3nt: TGCGCCAGCAGCCAAGCCACCTCGAATTACCCGAACACCGGGGAGCTGTTTTTT; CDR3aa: CASSQATSNYPNTGELFF
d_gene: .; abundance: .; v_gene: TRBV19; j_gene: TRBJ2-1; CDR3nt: TGTGCCAGTAGGGTACAGGGAAATCCGCTGCTGGAGCAGTTCTTC; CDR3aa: CASRVQGNPLLEQFF
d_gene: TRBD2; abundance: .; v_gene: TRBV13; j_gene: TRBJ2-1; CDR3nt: TGTGCCAGCAGCTTAGGACGGGGGGGCGTGAATGGTGAGCAGTTCTTC; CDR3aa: CASSLGRGGVNGEQFF
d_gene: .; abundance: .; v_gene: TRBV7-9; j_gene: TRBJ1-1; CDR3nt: TGTGCCAGCAGCCCTTGGGACGGATATGAAGCTTTCTTT; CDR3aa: CASSPWDGYEAFF
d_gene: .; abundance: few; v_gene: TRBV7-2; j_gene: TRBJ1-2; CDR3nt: TGTGCCAGCTCTCTACCGGCCTATGGCTACACCTTC; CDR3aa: CASSLPAYGYTF
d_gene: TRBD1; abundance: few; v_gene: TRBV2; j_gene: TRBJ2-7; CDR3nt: TGTGCCAGCAGTTCCGAGACAGGGGCCTACGAGCAGTACTTC; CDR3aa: CASSSETGAYEQYF
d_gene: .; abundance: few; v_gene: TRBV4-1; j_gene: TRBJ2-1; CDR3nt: TGCGCCAGCACCCAAAAAGGTGAGCAGTTCTTC; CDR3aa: CASTQKGEQFF
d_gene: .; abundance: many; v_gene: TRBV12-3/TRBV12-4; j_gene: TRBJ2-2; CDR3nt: TGTGCCAGCAGTTTGTATGGGGCGAGCACCGGGGAGCTGTTTTTT; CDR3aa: CASSLYGASTGELFF
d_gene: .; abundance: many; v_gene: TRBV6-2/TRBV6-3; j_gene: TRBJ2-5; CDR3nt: TGTGCCAGCAGTTTTGGGAGAGAGACCCAGTACTTC; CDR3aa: CASSFGRETQYF
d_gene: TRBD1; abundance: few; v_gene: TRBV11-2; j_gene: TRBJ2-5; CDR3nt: TGTGCCAGCAGCGAAGGGGGCCCTCGGAGGACCCAGTACTTC; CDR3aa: CASSEGGPRRTQYF
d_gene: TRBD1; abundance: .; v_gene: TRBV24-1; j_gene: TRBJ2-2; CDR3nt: TGTGCCACCAGCCGAACAGGGGCCGGGGAGCTGTTTTTT; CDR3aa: CATSRTGAGELFF
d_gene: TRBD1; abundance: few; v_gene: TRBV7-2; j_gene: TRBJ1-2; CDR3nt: TGTGCCAGCAGCTCGATGGACAGGCTATCAAACTATGGCTACACCTTC; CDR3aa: CASSSMDRLSNYGYTF
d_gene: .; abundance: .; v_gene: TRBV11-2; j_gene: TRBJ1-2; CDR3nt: TGTGCCAGCAGCTTATTACGGGGCTCGGACTATGGCTACACCTTC; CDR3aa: CASSLLRGSDYGYTF
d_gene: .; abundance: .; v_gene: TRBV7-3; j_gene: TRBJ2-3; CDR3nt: TGTGCCAGCAGCTCCACTAGGGCTACTAGCACAGATACGCAGTATTTT; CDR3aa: CASSSTRATSTDTQYF
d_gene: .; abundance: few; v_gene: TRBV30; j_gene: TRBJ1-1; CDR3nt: TGTGCCTGGAGTGAAATGCTGAACACTGAAGCTTTCTTT; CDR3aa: CAWSEMLNTEAFF
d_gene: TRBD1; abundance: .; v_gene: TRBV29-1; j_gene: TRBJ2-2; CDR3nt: TGCAGCGGGCAGGGGGCCGGGGAGCTGTTTTTT; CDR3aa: CSGQGAGELFF
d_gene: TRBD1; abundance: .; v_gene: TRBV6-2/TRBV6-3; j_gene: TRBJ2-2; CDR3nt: TGTGCCAGCAGTTACTCCGGGACAGGGCTCGGGGAGCTGTTTTTT; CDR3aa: CASSYSGTGLGELFF
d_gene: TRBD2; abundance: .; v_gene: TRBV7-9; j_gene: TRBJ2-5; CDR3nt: TGTGCCAGCAGCTTAGTGATGGGGGGGCAAGAGACCCAGTACTTC; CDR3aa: CASSLVMGGQETQYF
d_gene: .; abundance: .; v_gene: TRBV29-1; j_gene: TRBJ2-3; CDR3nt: TGCAGCGCCCGAAATTATAGCACAGATACGCAGTATTTT; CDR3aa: CSARNYSTDTQYF
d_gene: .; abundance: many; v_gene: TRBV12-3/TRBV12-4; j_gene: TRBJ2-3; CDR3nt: TGTGCCAGCAGTTTAACAGGGAATCCGCAGTATTTT; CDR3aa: CASSLTGNPQYF
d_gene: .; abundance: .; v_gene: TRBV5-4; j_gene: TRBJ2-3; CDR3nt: TGTGCCAGCAGCCGGAGGGTGGGATCCACAGATACGCAGTATTTT; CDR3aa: CASSRRVGSTDTQYF